This TCR beta chain was identified during a study of cytomegalovirus exposure and HLA in healthy donors (dated by TCRdb to the late 2010s). Regarding the research as a whole: An earlier analysis of several hundred of the donors reported 250 to 300 Gb of sequence data and some 120 million unique TCR beta sequences from roughly 180 million T cells. A later genetic analysis took genome-wide SNP genotypes for about 55% of the roughly 700 donors and used that subset as a discovery cohort. In an earlier analysis of roughly 540 of the donors, high-throughput TCR beta sequencing was used to judge whether each TCR beta V gene segment behaved as functional or pseudogenic. Every repertoire in the discovery cohort had been generated on one and the same sequencing platform. To predict cytomegalovirus infection status, the study brought together high-throughput TCR immunosequencing, statistical association of individual TCRs with disease status, and machine learning. The aim of the study was to test whether cataloging public T cell receptors could identify signatures of past pathogen exposure. Both class I and class II loci were covered by HLA typing, at four-digit resolution. Alongside the repertoire data, information on donor age, sex, ethnicity and CMV serostatus was compiled. On average, roughly 200,000 unique TCR beta nucleotide sequences were sequenced per donor among some 420 genotyped donors of the cohort, with about 17% of those sequences being non-productive. A later analysis re-analyzed previously published TCR beta repertoires from approximately 700 donors and added high-resolution HLA genotyping to study TCR occurrence patterns. A separate validation cohort of 100 to 150 different subjects was used in addition to the 666-subject first cohort. Four or five DR-DQ haplotypes were handled as single units for association and clustering because linkage in the cohort was strong. The number of donors typed differed by locus, with 629-630 for A, B, C, DRB1 and DQB1, 522 for DQA1, 600 to 610 for DPA1, and approximately 470 for DPB1. The study used immunosequencing to profile the T cell repertoires of hundreds of subjects and linked those repertoires to cytomegalovirus serostatus. The genetic ancestry cluster associated with self-reported Caucasian donors included 65% to 90% of the 300 to 400 genotyped donors. In the later analysis, no new phenotypic data were used to find candidate immune exposures; instead, reliance was placed on TCR beta sequences and their occurrence across donors. An early release covering roughly 600 HLA-typed donors comprised 300 to 350 gigabases of sequencing data and tens of millions of unique TCR sequences.

The receptor library was made with the immunoSEQ multiplex PCR assay. A mixture of 60 forward primers for TCR Vbeta segments and 13 reverse primers for TCR Jbeta segments was used in the multiplex PCR. The CDR3 region of rearranged TCR beta genes was amplified from genomic DNA with a multiplex PCR assay. The amplified TCR beta libraries were sequenced on the Illumina HiSeq System as 87-base-pair reads. As for the original processing: A later analysis counted approximately 76 million unique TCR beta chains across the 500 to 850 repertoires, and roughly 9.9 million of these chains were shared by at least two donors. To remove PCR and sequencing errors, raw reads were error-corrected and collapsed into unique sequences using a nearest-neighbor algorithm that merged closely related sequences. Alignment of CDR3 sequences to IMGT reference sequences was used to assign V, D and J gene segments. For a sequence to be retained, a match of at least six nucleotides to both a V gene segment and a J gene segment was required. Rearrangements were classified as productive when the CDR3 lacked stop codons and remained in frame with V and J, and all other rearrangements were classified as non-productive. Following IMGT convention, CDR3 was defined as the stretch from the second conserved V-encoded cysteine up to the conserved J-encoded phenylalanine. In an earlier analysis of more than 550 of the donors, sequences lacking an unambiguous match to a single V gene segment were excluded. An earlier analysis of 500 to 700 of the donors classified V segments as functional when productive rearrangements were above 56.7% and as segregating when the standard deviation between donors was above 5%. A statistical classification framework was developed to diagnose cytomegalovirus status using the catalog of TCR beta chain sequences. V and J gene assignment, in a later analysis, came from comparing TCR nucleotide sequences with IMGT/GENE-DB human TR gene sequences. In a later analysis, CDR3 sequences and most-parsimonious VDJ recombination scenarios were assigned using the TCRdist pipeline. A later analysis defined each TCR beta chain by its CDR3 amino acid sequence plus V-gene family, and excluded reads lacking a unique V-gene family. A later analysis removed over 500 highly shared, low-generation-probability nucleotide sequences to deal with suspected cross-contamination and a sequencing artifact. In a later analysis, a clonal expansion index was calculated for each public chain from normalized within-repertoire ranks of inferred template counts. A later analysis computed generation probabilities with a VDJ recombination model fitted to out-of-frame rearrangements, and checked the results against IGoR. Hypergeometric tests were used in a later analysis to score TCR-TCR, TCR-HLA and TCR-CMV co-occurrence, with a repertoire-size bias correction applied to the TCR pairs. To estimate false discovery rates, a later analysis permuted the HLA or CMV assignments 20 times. In a later analysis, co-occurring TCRs were grouped using DBSCAN, and TCRdist sequence similarity was added for clustering within HLA-allele-positive subsets. Repertoires with fewer than 30,000 or more than 120,000 public chains were left out of co-occurrence clustering, as were four to six repertoires with anomalous nucleotide sharing. TCRdb retrieved this table from immuneACCESS and kept in-frame rearrangements only. Not all clones are present; in checked studies, unresolved V genes account for under half, and no reason is known for the remainder. The D gene and trimming were derived from the DNA, and the V and J assignments and clone size from that table. A total of 150,000 to 200,000 clones appear in this sample, more than 65% of them only once. The ten largest make up roughly 3.6% of the sample.

The cohort was made up of 500 to 850 healthy bone marrow donors. Cohort members were all nominally healthy when sampled, although unrecorded immune exposures were likely present. The donor was CMV seropositive and belonged to the group of 250 to 300 seropositive cohort members. Each donor provided a peripheral blood sample, and peripheral blood mononuclear cells were used for TCR beta sequencing. The Qiagen DNeasy Blood Extraction Kit was used to extract genomic DNA from the blood cell samples. V lost 7 bases and J lost 7 bases, and the count of bases not matched to a germline gene is 6. According to the germline V gene (reference sequence), CDR1 reads LNHDA and CDR2 reads SQIVND. The CDR3, from cysteine to phenylalanine, totals 14 residues. CDR3 DNA is the only sequence kept; it has 42 bases, read in frame from the first base. Findings and caveats that apply to the study as a whole: Because the 87-base-pair reads could not distinguish some IMGT-functional V segments, including TRBV6-2 and TRBV6-3, those segments were excluded. Strong co-occurrence of HLA alleles, especially DR and DQ, made assigning TCR associations to individual alleles difficult. According to a later genetic analysis, donors in an Asian-associated ancestry cluster had fewer N-insertions in productive TCRs than the approximately 650-donor mean. While some public TCRs were present in many individuals, most TCR sequences turned up only very rarely across donors. In a later analysis, several top co-occurrence clusters were reported to appear linked to parvovirus B19, influenza, CMV and Epstein-Barr virus. Three of the identified cytomegalovirus-associated TCR beta chains were confirmed in vitro to be specific for cytomegalovirus antigens. For the cohort, immune exposure information was limited to CMV serostatus. In a later analysis, most CMV-associated TCR beta chains were found to appear HLA-restricted, with HLA associations seemingly driven largely by CMV exposure. A further reported finding was that TCR beta sequences accurately predicted the HLA-A and HLA-B alleles for most subjects in the first cohort. A total of 150 to 200 TCR beta chains were listed by the study as associated with cytomegalovirus. An earlier analysis of around 540 of the donors showed that most TCR beta V segments appeared in productive rearrangements either about 87% or about 30% of the time, which broadly matched IMGT annotations. Presence/absence analyses assumed roughly uniform sequencing depth across donors, an assumption that may not hold. Correlated functional status among segregating V segments might reflect linkage disequilibrium, but an unknown experimental factor could not be ruled out. A group of highly shared sequence variants was considered likely to be a technical artifact of the sequencing pipeline. In a later analysis, 15,000 to 20,000 TCR beta sequences were associated with specific HLA alleles at a false discovery rate of 0.05. HLA typing was unavailable for some donors at each locus, so association tests used only the typed subset. A later genetic analysis associated a missense DCLRE1C variant with V-gene and J-gene trimming of TCR beta chains, and an independent cohort replicated the association. It was suggested by the authors that the approach could potentially be generalized to other disease states and immunological phenotypes. Because counts were too low, fewer than 20 rarely observed V segments, including chromosome 9 orphons, were excluded from the earlier analysis of a few hundred of the donors. In both the original and validation cohorts, the classifier was reported to diagnose cytomegalovirus status with high specificity and sensitivity. A later analysis found that HLA-associated TCR beta chains were more clonally expanded and had lower generation probabilities than equally common non-associated chains. The cohort was sequenced for TCR beta chains only, and without alpha or paired-chain data the features that could be detected were limited. In a later analysis, TCR association rates were found to vary across HLA loci, with the most associated TCRs seen for DRB1 alleles and the fewest for HLA-C alleles.

This clone showed up just a few times. Its specific antigen is unknown. Base qualities are not at hand, and no much larger clone is one base apart. The chain uses TRBV19 and TRBJ1-4, with 10 bases matching TRBD1. Sequences were obtained from PBMCs. This receptor was identified in a man aged 35 to 55 in good health and CMV-seropositive. The CDR3 reads CASTETGGSEKLFF. The DNA reads TGTGCCAGTACTGAGACAGGGGGCAGTGAAAAACTGTTTTTT.